These T cell receptor beta chains were read from a single sample in a study of CXCR3-negative and CXCR3-positive naive CD8 T cells. TCRdb reanalyzed the 5' RACE reads and collapses them to one entry per CDR3 protein, without DNA. Recorded for this sample: about 98,000 distinct CDR3 sequences. The sample consisted of naive CXCR3+ CD8+ T cells from blood. The source is a human donor in good health. Some clones in this sample may be carry-over from other donors' samples. Both conserved end residues are part of each CDR3.

cdr3_length: 12
v_call: TRBV20-1
j_call: TRBJ2-7
cdr3_aa: CSMGTSGYEQYF

cdr3_length: 13
v_call: TRBV29-1
j_call: TRBJ1-1
cdr3_aa: CSVVLRDNTEAFF

cdr3_length: 14
v_call: TRBV20-1
j_call: TRBJ1-1
cdr3_aa: CSAKTTEDNTEAFF

cdr3_length: 14
v_call: TRBV29-1
j_call: TRBJ1-2
cdr3_aa: CSVGDRGGYYGYTF

cdr3_length: 15
v_call: TRBV7-8
j_call: TRBJ2-5
cdr3_aa: CASSLLGGAQETQYF

cdr3_length: 15
v_call: TRBV29-1
j_call: TRBJ2-7
cdr3_aa: CSVEVGGPSVFEQYF

cdr3_length: 17
v_call: TRBV30
j_call: TRBJ2-4
cdr3_aa: CAWSAPDRVGAKNIQYF

cdr3_length: 18
v_call: TRBV6-6
j_call: TRBJ2-3
cdr3_aa: CASRPLAGRTPSTDTQYF

cdr3_length: 15
v_call: TRBV6-5
j_call: TRBJ2-5
cdr3_aa: CASSYFSGIQETQYF

cdr3_length: 16
v_call: TRBV7-2
j_call: TRBJ2-7
cdr3_aa: CASSFFKGALSYEHYF

cdr3_length: 17
v_call: TRBV6-2/TRBV6-3
j_call: TRBJ2-5
cdr3_aa: CASSYQGSGGLGATQYF

cdr3_length: 14
v_call: TRBV11-3
j_call: TRBJ2-5
cdr3_aa: CASSLISGFETQYF

cdr3_length: 14
v_call: TRBV7-2
j_call: TRBJ2-5
cdr3_aa: CASDQEGALETQYF

cdr3_length: 14
v_call: TRBV10-3
j_call: TRBJ2-7
cdr3_aa: CAISEAPGTYEQYF

cdr3_length: 17
v_call: TRBV19
j_call: TRBJ1-5
cdr3_aa: CASSHHPRQGHAQPQHF

cdr3_length: 11
v_call: TRBV29-1
j_call: TRBJ2-1
cdr3_aa: CSVERVGEQFF

cdr3_length: 15
v_call: TRBV11-3
j_call: TRBJ2-7
cdr3_aa: CASSEDPAGAYEQYF

cdr3_length: 16
v_call: TRBV4-2
j_call: TRBJ2-6
cdr3_aa: CASDVSGADGANVLTF

cdr3_length: 12
v_call: TRBV3-1
j_call: TRBJ1-5
cdr3_aa: CASSPGGQPQHF

cdr3_length: 18
v_call: TRBV5-1
j_call: TRBJ2-6
cdr3_aa: CASSVTGQPVSGANVLTF

cdr3_length: 16
v_call: TRBV7-2
j_call: TRBJ2-7
cdr3_aa: CASSRHRDRDTYEQYF

cdr3_length: 12
v_call: TRBV12-3/TRBV12-4
j_call: TRBJ1-5
cdr3_aa: CASSLDPQPQHF

cdr3_length: 17
v_call: TRBV7-2
j_call: TRBJ2-3
cdr3_aa: CASSPSGRTTSTDTQYF

cdr3_length: 13
v_call: TRBV20-1
j_call: TRBJ2-5
cdr3_aa: CSARALAEETQYF

cdr3_length: 20
v_call: TRBV6-6
j_call: TRBJ1-2
cdr3_aa: CASLSQNPGQGTSANYGYTF

cdr3_length: 12
v_call: TRBV29-1
j_call: TRBJ2-7
cdr3_aa: CSGQGNSYEQYF

cdr3_length: 15
v_call: TRBV25-1
j_call: TRBJ2-5
cdr3_aa: CASSELAGGPETQYF

cdr3_length: 16
v_call: TRBV10-3
j_call: TRBJ1-5
cdr3_aa: CAIAAFGTVYNQPQHF

cdr3_length: 16
v_call: TRBV7-2
j_call: TRBJ2-1
cdr3_aa: CASSNRLAGGYNEQFF

cdr3_length: 16
v_call: TRBV7-6
j_call: TRBJ2-7
cdr3_aa: CASSFRAATGSYEQYF

cdr3_length: 15
v_call: TRBV5-1
j_call: TRBJ1-3
cdr3_aa: CASSLAWGTGNTIYF

cdr3_length: 15
v_call: TRBV4-1
j_call: TRBJ2-5
cdr3_aa: CASSQDGGRGETQYF